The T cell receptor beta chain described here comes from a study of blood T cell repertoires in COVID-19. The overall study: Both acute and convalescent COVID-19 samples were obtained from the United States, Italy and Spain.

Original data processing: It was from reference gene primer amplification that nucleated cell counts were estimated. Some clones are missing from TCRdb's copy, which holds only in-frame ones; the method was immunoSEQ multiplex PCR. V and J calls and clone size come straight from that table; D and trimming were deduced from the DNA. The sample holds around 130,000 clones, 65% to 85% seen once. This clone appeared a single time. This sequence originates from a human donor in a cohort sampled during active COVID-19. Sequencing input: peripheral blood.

The CDR3 region is CASSRSAYDRVLSGNTIYF. The CDR3, as DNA: TGTGCCAGCAGCCGATCGGCCTATGACAGGGTCCTCTCTGGAAACACCATATATTTT. The chain couples TRBV5-5 to TRBJ1-3; TRBD1 matches at 7 bases. From germline, CDR1 is SGHKS and CDR2 YYEKEE (reference sequence). Unmatched junction bases numbered 16, after V lost 4 bases and J lost 0 bases. The CDR3 is made up of 19 amino acids.